Listed below are T cell receptor beta chains from one sample, sequenced in a study of blood T cell repertoires in COVID-19. Produced via immunoSEQ multiplex PCR; TCRdb's table is partial and in-frame only. The table shows 45,000 to 65,000 clones, with roughly 79% occurring only once. Input material: peripheral blood. Source of these receptors: a woman in her fifties or sixties with acute or convalescent COVID-19. The CDR3 runs from the conserved cysteine through the conserved F or W. The order of the fields is V gene, clone size, J gene, D gene, CDR3 DNA, CDR3 protein. D genes are given only for firm matches. Clone size is stated in some rows and not others, as once, few, many or a class when expanded.

V gene: TRBV3-1/TRBV3-2; clone size: once; J gene: TRBJ2-3; D gene: .; CDR3 DNA: TGTGCCAGCAGCCAAGCTGACTTAGGGGTGCGGGATACGCAGTATTTT; CDR3 protein: CASSQADLGVRDTQYF
V gene: TRBV7-8; clone size: .; J gene: TRBJ2-7; D gene: .; CDR3 DNA: TGTGCCAGCAGCCCCAGGGAAAGCTCCTACGAGCAGTACTTC; CDR3 protein: CASSPRESSYEQYF
V gene: TRBV11-3; clone size: once; J gene: TRBJ2-3; D gene: TRBD2; CDR3 DNA: TGTGCCAGCAGCTTGTATAGCGGGGATACGCAGTATTTT; CDR3 protein: CASSLYSGDTQYF
V gene: TRBV6-5; clone size: .; J gene: TRBJ2-5; D gene: TRBD1; CDR3 DNA: TGTGCCAGCAGTTACTGGACAGGGATGGGAGAGACCCAGTACTTC; CDR3 protein: CASSYWTGMGETQYF
V gene: TRBV6-5; clone size: .; J gene: TRBJ1-1; D gene: .; CDR3 DNA: TGTGCCAGCACCACCCGTCCCCTGGGAGTCGCTGAAGCTTTCTTT; CDR3 protein: CASTTRPLGVAEAFF
V gene: TRBV2; clone size: .; J gene: TRBJ1-6; D gene: TRBD1; CDR3 DNA: TGTGCCAGCAGGGGACAGGGGAGCTCCTATAATTCACCCCTCCACTTT; CDR3 protein: CASRGQGSSYNSPLHF
V gene: TRBV7-3; clone size: .; J gene: TRBJ2-1; D gene: TRBD2; CDR3 DNA: TGTGCCAGCAGCACTTCCGGGACTAGCACCAGCAATGAGCAGTTCTTC; CDR3 protein: CASSTSGTSTSNEQFF
V gene: TRBV6-2/TRBV6-3; clone size: .; J gene: TRBJ1-5; D gene: TRBD1; CDR3 DNA: TGTGCCAGCAGTTACGCAGGGGGAAGGGATCAGCCCCAGCATTTT; CDR3 protein: CASSYAGGRDQPQHF
V gene: TRBV6-1; clone size: .; J gene: TRBJ1-1; D gene: .; CDR3 DNA: TGTGCCAGCTGTGATTTAGCGATGAACACTGAAGCTTTCTTT; CDR3 protein: CASCDLAMNTEAFF
V gene: TRBV6-8; clone size: .; J gene: TRBJ2-7; D gene: .; CDR3 DNA: TGTGCCAGCAGTTACCCTGACAGGAACTACGAGCAGTACTTC; CDR3 protein: CASSYPDRNYEQYF
V gene: TRBV10-3; clone size: .; J gene: TRBJ1-5; D gene: .; CDR3 DNA: TGTGCCATCAGCGAATCAACTCGAAATCAGCCCCAGCATTTT; CDR3 protein: CAISESTRNQPQHF
V gene: TRBV29-1; clone size: .; J gene: TRBJ2-7; D gene: .; CDR3 DNA: TGCAGCGTTGAGGGTGGACTCAACGAGCAGTACTTC; CDR3 protein: CSVEGGLNEQYF
V gene: TRBV5-4; clone size: .; J gene: TRBJ1-1; D gene: .; CDR3 DNA: TGTGCCAGCAGCTTGCAGGGCCCGAACACTGAAGCTTTCTTT; CDR3 protein: CASSLQGPNTEAFF
V gene: TRBV19; clone size: .; J gene: TRBJ1-4; D gene: .; CDR3 DNA: TGTGCCAGTAGTTTAAGGACGGGGGCAACTAATGAAAAACTGTTTTTT; CDR3 protein: CASSLRTGATNEKLFF
V gene: TRBV28; clone size: .; J gene: TRBJ1-2; D gene: .; CDR3 DNA: TGTGCCAGCGCCACCGCCGGGGGGGGCGCGGGCTATGGCTACACCTTC; CDR3 protein: CASATAGGGAGYGYTF
V gene: TRBV4-2; clone size: .; J gene: TRBJ2-7; D gene: TRBD1; CDR3 DNA: TGTGCCAGCAGCCAAGAGGGACAGGGGAACTACGAGCAGTACTTC; CDR3 protein: CASSQEGQGNYEQYF
V gene: TRBV27; clone size: .; J gene: TRBJ1-5; D gene: TRBD1; CDR3 DNA: TGTGCCAGCAGTCTGACCCAGGGGGTCGGAGGAACCCAGCATTTT; CDR3 protein: CASSLTQGVGGTQHF
V gene: TRBV30; clone size: .; J gene: TRBJ2-1; D gene: .; CDR3 DNA: TGTGCCTGGAGCCGTGACTCGAACTCCTACAATGAGCAGTTCTTC; CDR3 protein: CAWSRDSNSYNEQFF
V gene: TRBV4-2; clone size: .; J gene: TRBJ1-4; D gene: .; CDR3 DNA: TGTGCCAGCAGCCAAGACGTCGGGACAACAACTAATGAAAAACTGTTTTTT; CDR3 protein: CASSQDVGTTTNEKLFF
V gene: TRBV5-1; clone size: .; J gene: TRBJ2-2; D gene: .; CDR3 DNA: TGCGCCAGCGTGGGATCTAGCCCGTCCACCGGGGAGCTGTTTTTT; CDR3 protein: CASVGSSPSTGELFF
V gene: TRBV4-1; clone size: few; J gene: TRBJ1-5; D gene: .; CDR3 DNA: TGCGCCAGCAGCCAAGATGCTTATACGGGACAGCCCCAGCATTTT; CDR3 protein: CASSQDAYTGQPQHF
V gene: TRBV7-2; clone size: .; J gene: TRBJ2-7; D gene: TRBD2; CDR3 DNA: TGTGCCAGCAGCTTAGAGGGTGCTAGCGGGCGGGACGAGCAGTACTTC; CDR3 protein: CASSLEGASGRDEQYF
V gene: TRBV5-5; clone size: once; J gene: TRBJ2-7; D gene: .; CDR3 DNA: TGTGCCAGCAGCTTGGCCGATACAGGGACGGTCTCCTACGAGCAGTACTTC; CDR3 protein: CASSLADTGTVSYEQYF
V gene: TRBV18; clone size: once; J gene: TRBJ1-1; D gene: .; CDR3 DNA: TGTGCCAGCTCCCGAAGCGCCCGGAACACTGAAGCTTTCTTT; CDR3 protein: CASSRSARNTEAFF
V gene: TRBV7-9; clone size: .; J gene: TRBJ1-4; D gene: TRBD1; CDR3 DNA: TGTGCCAGCAGCCCCTGGGGGACAGGGGAAATTGAAAAACTGTTTTTT; CDR3 protein: CASSPWGTGEIEKLFF
V gene: TRBV5-4; clone size: .; J gene: TRBJ2-6; D gene: .; CDR3 DNA: TGTGCCAGCAGCAGGGGCTCTGGGGCCAACGTCCTGACTTTC; CDR3 protein: CASSRGSGANVLTF
V gene: TRBV5-6; clone size: .; J gene: TRBJ2-5; D gene: .; CDR3 DNA: TGTGCCAGCAGCTTGATTGGGGTCCGGGGGGAGACCCAGTACTTC; CDR3 protein: CASSLIGVRGETQYF
V gene: TRBV7-8; clone size: .; J gene: TRBJ1-2; D gene: .; CDR3 DNA: TGTGCCAGCAGTCACCCAGGGAACTATGGCTACACCTTC; CDR3 protein: CASSHPGNYGYTF
V gene: TRBV30; clone size: .; J gene: TRBJ1-6; D gene: .; CDR3 DNA: TGTGCCTGGAGTGCTAGATCCTCACCCCTCCACTTT; CDR3 protein: CAWSARSSPLHF
V gene: TRBV9; clone size: .; J gene: TRBJ1-3; D gene: TRBD1; CDR3 DNA: TGTGCCAGCAGCACCGGGACAGGGAGAAACACCATATATTTT; CDR3 protein: CASSTGTGRNTIYF
V gene: TRBV7-9; clone size: medium-sized; J gene: TRBJ2-7; D gene: TRBD2; CDR3 DNA: TGTGCCAGCAGCCCCTCGGGACTAGCGGGAGCCTACGAGCAGTACTTC; CDR3 protein: CASSPSGLAGAYEQYF
V gene: TRBV7-9; clone size: few; J gene: TRBJ2-3; D gene: TRBD2; CDR3 DNA: TGTGCCAGCAGCTCCACGCCCGGGACTAGCGAGCGGGATACGCAGTATTTT; CDR3 protein: CASSSTPGTSERDTQYF
V gene: TRBV19; clone size: .; J gene: TRBJ2-1; D gene: TRBD1; CDR3 DNA: TGTGCCAGTAGTCCAGGACAGGGGAGGAATGAGCAGTTCTTC; CDR3 protein: CASSPGQGRNEQFF
V gene: TRBV11-2; clone size: .; J gene: TRBJ2-1; D gene: .; CDR3 DNA: TGTGCCAGCAGCATTGGGGCGTTCGAGAATGAGCAGTTCTTC; CDR3 protein: CASSIGAFENEQFF
V gene: TRBV28; clone size: .; J gene: TRBJ1-2; D gene: TRBD1; CDR3 DNA: TGTGCCAGCAGTTTCGGGACAGCAAACTATGGCTACACCTTC; CDR3 protein: CASSFGTANYGYTF
V gene: TRBV4-2; clone size: once; J gene: TRBJ1-1; D gene: TRBD1; CDR3 DNA: TGTGCCAGCAGCCTCCCCGGACAGGGCGGTACTGAAGCTTTCTTT; CDR3 protein: CASSLPGQGGTEAFF
V gene: TRBV6-5; clone size: .; J gene: TRBJ2-3; D gene: TRBD2; CDR3 DNA: TGTGCCAGCAGTTACTCTGCGGGGGGGCGGAGTACGCAGTATTTT; CDR3 protein: CASSYSAGGRSTQYF
V gene: TRBV2; clone size: .; J gene: TRBJ2-3; D gene: TRBD1; CDR3 DNA: TGTGCCAGCAGTGTCGACAGGGGAGGCACAGATACGCAGTATTTT; CDR3 protein: CASSVDRGGTDTQYF
V gene: TRBV6-5; clone size: .; J gene: TRBJ2-7; D gene: .; CDR3 DNA: TGTGCCAGCATTCTCCTACGAGCGACCTACGAGCAGTACTTC; CDR3 protein: CASILLRATYEQYF
V gene: TRBV2; clone size: .; J gene: TRBJ1-4; D gene: TRBD1; CDR3 DNA: TGTGCCAGCAGGCCGACAGGGGGCTCGGAAAAACTGTTTTTT; CDR3 protein: CASRPTGGSEKLFF
V gene: TRBV7-2; clone size: few; J gene: TRBJ1-1; D gene: TRBD1; CDR3 DNA: TGTGCCAGCAGCTTTGGACAGGGAAACACTGAAGCTTTCTTT; CDR3 protein: CASSFGQGNTEAFF
V gene: TRBV5-4; clone size: .; J gene: TRBJ1-1; D gene: .; CDR3 DNA: TGTGCCAGCAGCTTGGAAGGGGCGAGCACTGAAGCTTTCTTT; CDR3 protein: CASSLEGASTEAFF
V gene: TRBV2; clone size: .; J gene: TRBJ1-5; D gene: .; CDR3 DNA: TGTGCCAGCAGTGTTCTGGCTAGCAATCAGCCCCAGCATTTT; CDR3 protein: CASSVLASNQPQHF
V gene: TRBV28; clone size: .; J gene: TRBJ2-3; D gene: TRBD1; CDR3 DNA: TGTGCCAGCACCTTACCCCCGGGACAGGGGGCGCAAAATACGCAGTATTTT; CDR3 protein: CASTLPPGQGAQNTQYF
V gene: TRBV29-1; clone size: few; J gene: TRBJ1-5; D gene: TRBD1; CDR3 DNA: TGCAGCGTTCAGACAGGGGTGGGCAATCAGCCCCAGCATTTT; CDR3 protein: CSVQTGVGNQPQHF
V gene: TRBV20-1; clone size: .; J gene: TRBJ2-1; D gene: .; CDR3 DNA: TGCAGTGCTAGTTCCCCGCCGGGCTACAATGAGCAGTTCTTC; CDR3 protein: CSASSPPGYNEQFF
V gene: TRBV29-1; clone size: .; J gene: TRBJ1-2; D gene: TRBD1; CDR3 DNA: TGCAGCGTTTCGGGTCGTGGACAGGGACTTAACGGCTACACCTTC; CDR3 protein: CSVSGRGQGLNGYTF
V gene: TRBV13; clone size: .; J gene: TRBJ2-5; D gene: TRBD2; CDR3 DNA: TGTGCCAGCAGCTTCCGGACTAGCGGAACCCAAGAGACCCAGTACTTC; CDR3 protein: CASSFRTSGTQETQYF
V gene: TRBV30; clone size: .; J gene: TRBJ1-6; D gene: TRBD1; CDR3 DNA: TGTGCCTGGAGTGAGGGGACAGAGCTTAATTCACCCCTCCACTTT; CDR3 protein: CAWSEGTELNSPLHF
V gene: TRBV7-2; clone size: .; J gene: TRBJ2-3; D gene: .; CDR3 DNA: TGTGCCAGCAGCTTAGGGGCGTATGCGGATACGCAGTATTTT; CDR3 protein: CASSLGAYADTQYF
V gene: TRBV3-1/TRBV3-2; clone size: .; J gene: TRBJ1-2; D gene: .; CDR3 DNA: TGTGCCAGCAGTACAGGGAAACTGCACTATGGCTACACCTTC; CDR3 protein: CASSTGKLHYGYTF
V gene: TRBV29-1; clone size: .; J gene: TRBJ1-2; D gene: TRBD1; CDR3 DNA: TGCAGCGCTAGGGGGCTTGAGAGTGGCTACACCTTC; CDR3 protein: CSARGLESGYTF
V gene: TRBV19; clone size: .; J gene: TRBJ1-1; D gene: .; CDR3 DNA: TGTGCCAGTAGTATCCTCTCGGGAGGGAACACTGAAGCTTTCTTT; CDR3 protein: CASSILSGGNTEAFF
V gene: TRBV6-6; clone size: .; J gene: TRBJ1-5; D gene: TRBD1; CDR3 DNA: TGTGCCAGCAGATCCAGGACAGGATCTGAATTACAGCCCCAGCATTTT; CDR3 protein: CASRSRTGSELQPQHF
V gene: TRBV27; clone size: .; J gene: TRBJ1-2; D gene: TRBD1; CDR3 DNA: TGTGCCAGCAGTTCAGGGGGCTATGGCTACACCTTC; CDR3 protein: CASSSGGYGYTF
V gene: TRBV6-5; clone size: once; J gene: TRBJ1-2; D gene: TRBD1; CDR3 DNA: TGTGCCAGCAGTCAGGGACAGTATGGCTACACCTTC; CDR3 protein: CASSQGQYGYTF
V gene: TRBV7-3; clone size: .; J gene: TRBJ1-6; D gene: .; CDR3 DNA: TGTGCCAGCAGCTTACAACCGAGCTCCTATAATTCACCCCTCCACTTT; CDR3 protein: CASSLQPSSYNSPLHF